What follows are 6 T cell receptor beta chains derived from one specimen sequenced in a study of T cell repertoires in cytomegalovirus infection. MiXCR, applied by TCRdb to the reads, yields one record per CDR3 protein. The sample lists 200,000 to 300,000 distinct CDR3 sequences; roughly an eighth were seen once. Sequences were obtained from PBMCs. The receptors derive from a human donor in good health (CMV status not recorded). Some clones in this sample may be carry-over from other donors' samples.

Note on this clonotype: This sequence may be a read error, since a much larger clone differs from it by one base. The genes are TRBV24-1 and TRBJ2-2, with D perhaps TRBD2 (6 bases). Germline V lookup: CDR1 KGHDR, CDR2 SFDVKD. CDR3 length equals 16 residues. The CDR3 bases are TGTGCCACCAGTGACCCGGGGGTTGGAGACACCGGGGAGCTGCTTTTT. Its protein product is CATSDPGVGDTGELLF.

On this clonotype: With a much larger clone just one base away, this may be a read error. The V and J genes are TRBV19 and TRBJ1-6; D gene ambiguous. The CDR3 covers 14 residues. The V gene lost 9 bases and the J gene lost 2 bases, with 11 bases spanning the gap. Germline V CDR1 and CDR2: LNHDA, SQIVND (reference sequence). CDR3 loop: CASSASPYNSPLHF. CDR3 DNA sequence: TGTGCCAGCTCGGCGAGCCCCTATAATTCACCCCTCCACTTT.

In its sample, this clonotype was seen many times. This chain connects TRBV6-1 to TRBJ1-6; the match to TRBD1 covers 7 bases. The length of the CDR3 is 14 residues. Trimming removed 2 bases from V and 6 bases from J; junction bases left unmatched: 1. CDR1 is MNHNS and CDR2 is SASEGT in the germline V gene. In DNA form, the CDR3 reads TGTGCCAGCAGTGAAAGGGGGCGTAATTCACCCCTCCACTTT. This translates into CASSERGRNSPLHF.

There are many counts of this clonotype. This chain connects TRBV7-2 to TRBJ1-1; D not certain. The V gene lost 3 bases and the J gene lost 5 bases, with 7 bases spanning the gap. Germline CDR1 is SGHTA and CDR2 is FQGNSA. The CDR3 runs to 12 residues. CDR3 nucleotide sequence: TGTGCCAGCAGCTTCTTCAAGACTGAAGCTTTCTTT. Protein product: CASSFFKTEAFF.

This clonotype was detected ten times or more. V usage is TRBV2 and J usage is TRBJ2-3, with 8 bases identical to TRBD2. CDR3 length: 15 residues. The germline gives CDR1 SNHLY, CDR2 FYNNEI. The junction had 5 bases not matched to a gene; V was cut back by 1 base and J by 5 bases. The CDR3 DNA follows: TGTGCCAGCAGTGAAGTTCCGGGGGGGGTAGATACGCAGTATTTT. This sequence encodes CASSEVPGGVDTQYF.

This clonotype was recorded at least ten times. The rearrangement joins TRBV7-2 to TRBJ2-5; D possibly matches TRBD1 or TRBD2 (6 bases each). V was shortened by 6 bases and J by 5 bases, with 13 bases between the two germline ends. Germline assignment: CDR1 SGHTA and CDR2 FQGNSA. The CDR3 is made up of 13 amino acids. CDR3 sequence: CASRGGMGETQYF. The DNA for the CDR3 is TGTGCCAGCAGGGGGGGCATGGGGGAGACCCAGTACTTC.